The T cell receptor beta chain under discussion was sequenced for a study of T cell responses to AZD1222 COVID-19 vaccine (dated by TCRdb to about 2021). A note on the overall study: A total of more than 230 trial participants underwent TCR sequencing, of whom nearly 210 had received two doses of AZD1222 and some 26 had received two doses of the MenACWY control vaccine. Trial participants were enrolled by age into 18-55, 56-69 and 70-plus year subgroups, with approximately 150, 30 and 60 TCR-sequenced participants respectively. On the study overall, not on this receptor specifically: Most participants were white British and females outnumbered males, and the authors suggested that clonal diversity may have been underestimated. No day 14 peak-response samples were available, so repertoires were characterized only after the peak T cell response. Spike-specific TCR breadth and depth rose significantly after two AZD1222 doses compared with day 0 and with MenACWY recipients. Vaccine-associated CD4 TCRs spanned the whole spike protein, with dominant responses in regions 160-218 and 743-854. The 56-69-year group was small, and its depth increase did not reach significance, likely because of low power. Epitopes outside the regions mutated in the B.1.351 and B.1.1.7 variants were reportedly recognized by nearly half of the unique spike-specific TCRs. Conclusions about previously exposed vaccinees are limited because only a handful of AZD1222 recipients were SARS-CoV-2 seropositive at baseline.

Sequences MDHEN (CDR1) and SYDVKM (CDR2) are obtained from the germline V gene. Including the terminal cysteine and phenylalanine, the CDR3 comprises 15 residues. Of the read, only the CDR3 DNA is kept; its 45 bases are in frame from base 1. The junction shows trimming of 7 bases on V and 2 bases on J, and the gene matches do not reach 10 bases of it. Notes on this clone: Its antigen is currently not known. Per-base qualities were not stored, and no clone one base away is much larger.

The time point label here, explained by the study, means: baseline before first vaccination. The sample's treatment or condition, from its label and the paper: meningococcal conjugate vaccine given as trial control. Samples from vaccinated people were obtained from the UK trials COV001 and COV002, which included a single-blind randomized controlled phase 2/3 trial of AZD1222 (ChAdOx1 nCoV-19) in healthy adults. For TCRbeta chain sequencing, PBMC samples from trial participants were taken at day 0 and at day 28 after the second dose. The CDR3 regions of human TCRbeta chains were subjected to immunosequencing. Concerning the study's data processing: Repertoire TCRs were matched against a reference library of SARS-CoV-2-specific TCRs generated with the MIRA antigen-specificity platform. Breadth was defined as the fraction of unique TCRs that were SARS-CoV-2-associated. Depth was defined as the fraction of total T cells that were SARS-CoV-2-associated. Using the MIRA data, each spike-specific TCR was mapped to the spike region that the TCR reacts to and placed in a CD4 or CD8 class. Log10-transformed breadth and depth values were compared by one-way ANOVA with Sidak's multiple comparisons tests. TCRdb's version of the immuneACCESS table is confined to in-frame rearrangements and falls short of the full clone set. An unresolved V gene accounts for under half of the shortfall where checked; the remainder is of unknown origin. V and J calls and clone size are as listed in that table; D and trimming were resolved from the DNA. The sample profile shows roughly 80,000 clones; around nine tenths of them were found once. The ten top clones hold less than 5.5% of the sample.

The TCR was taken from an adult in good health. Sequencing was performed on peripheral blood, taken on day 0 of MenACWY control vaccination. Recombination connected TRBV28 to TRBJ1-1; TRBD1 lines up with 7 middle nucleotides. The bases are TGTGCCAGCACCCCACCTGGACAGGATAACACTGAAGCTTTCTTT. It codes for CASTPPGQDNTEAFF.